The T cell receptor (beta chain) described here comes from a study of T cells in Graves' hyperthyroidism and ophthalmopathy. The wider study: Pretreatment peripheral blood was obtained at initial diagnosis.

This sample holds PBMCs from under 11 ml fresh peripheral blood. TCR beta CDR3 region amplification was performed from RNA transcripts. The TCR CDR3 was amplified in a first-round RT-PCR using the HTBI primer set. TCRdb fed the multiplex PCR reads into MiXCR, producing one record per CDR3 protein. Found here are fewer than 450,000 distinct CDR3 sequences, about 18% of them singletons; the top ten hold 30% to 40%. This clonotype was recorded many times. What it binds is not known. Study outcomes and limitations: Blood held most thyroid clonotypes expanded above 0.001 frequency. Ophthalmopathy, which appeared later, was predicted by the model a median about 6 months before onset.

Material: blood. The receptor comes from a woman aged 25 to 39 with Graves' hyperthyroidism that later progressed to Graves' ophthalmopathy.

The CDR3 DNA is TGTGCCAGCAGCCGGGGACAGGCTGACTCTGGCTACACCTTC. Its protein is CASSRGQADSGYTF. The chain recombines TRBV11-2 with TRBJ1-2; TRBD1 aligns across 8 bases. The trim removed 5 bases at V and 7 bases at J, leaving 9 bases unmatched. The CDR3 contains 14 residues. In germline, CDR1 is SGHAT, CDR2 FQNNGV.